This TCR beta chain originates from a study of T cell repertoires in cytomegalovirus infection. Whole-study context: Indications of both CMV infection and matching HLA type were provided by public TCR beta signatures. Regarding the study as a whole: The cumulative frequency of public TCR beta families identified carriers of CMV plus the relevant HLA.

This clonotype was counted a few times. Antigen unknown. Each CDR3 protein is one row after TCRdb ran MiXCR on the reads. This table holds 560,000 or so distinct CDR3 sequences, about 17% found once. Per the germline V gene, CDR1 is SGDLS and CDR2 is YYNGEE. Trimming removed 4 bases from V and 3 bases from J; junction bases left unmatched: 12. There are 18 residues in the CDR3. The genes are TRBV9 and TRBJ2-1, with 11 bases lining up with TRBD2. Sequences were obtained from CD8+ T cells from PBMCs. This receptor was obtained from a human donor in good health (CMV status not recorded). Some clones in this sample may be carry-over from other donors' samples. Here the CDR3 DNA reads TGTGCCAGCAGCTCAGGCGGGAAGGGACTAGCGGTCTACAATGAGCAGTTCTTC. The encoded protein is CASSSGGKGLAVYNEQFF. Combining the CDR3 with reference TRBV9 and TRBJ2-1 gives the whole variable domain DSGVTQTPKHLITATGQRVTLRCSPRSGDLSVYWYQQSLDQGLQFLIQYYNGEERAKGNILERFSAQQFPDLHSELNLSSLELGDSALYFCASSSGGKGLAVYNEQFFGPGTRLTVL.